This entry describes one T cell receptor (beta chain). Trimming cost V 5 bases and J 6 bases; bases outside gene matches: 12. Germline assignment: CDR1 SGHAT and CDR2 FQNNGV. This CDR3 is built from 18 residues. TCRdb's copy holds only in-frame clones and misses some; the assay was immunoSEQ multiplex PCR. This table has roughly 70,000 clones, about 90% appearing once. This sample is drawn from a study of blood T cell repertoires in COVID-19. In the study overall: From T cells, B-cell-depleted T cells, or PBMCs came the material, which was cDNA or gDNA.

Sequencing was carried out using peripheral blood. The chain uses TRBV11-2 and TRBJ2-3, with 15 bases aligning to TRBD2. This clonotype originated in a human donor with active COVID-19. The donor label of this sample is uncertain. CDR3 DNA: TGTGCCAGCAGCCCGCGGACTAGCGGGAGGGCCGGGGGGGATACGCAGTATTTT. This sequence encodes CASSPRTSGRAGGDTQYF.